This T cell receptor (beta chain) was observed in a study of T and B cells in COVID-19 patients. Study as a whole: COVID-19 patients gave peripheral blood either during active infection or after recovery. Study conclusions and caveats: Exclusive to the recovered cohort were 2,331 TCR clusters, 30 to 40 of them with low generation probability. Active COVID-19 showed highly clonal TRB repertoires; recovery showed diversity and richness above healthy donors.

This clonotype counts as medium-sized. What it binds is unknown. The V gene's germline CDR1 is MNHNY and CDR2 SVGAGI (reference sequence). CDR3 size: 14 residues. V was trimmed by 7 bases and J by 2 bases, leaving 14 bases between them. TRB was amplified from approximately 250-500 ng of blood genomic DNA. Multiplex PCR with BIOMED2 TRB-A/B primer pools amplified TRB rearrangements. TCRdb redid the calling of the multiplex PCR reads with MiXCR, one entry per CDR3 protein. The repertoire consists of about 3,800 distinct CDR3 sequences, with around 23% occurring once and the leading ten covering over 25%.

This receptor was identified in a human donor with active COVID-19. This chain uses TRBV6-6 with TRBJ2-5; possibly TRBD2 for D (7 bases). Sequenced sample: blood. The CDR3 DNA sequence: TGTGCCAGCAATAGGGGGGGGGGTCAAGAGACCCAGTACTTC. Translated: CASNRGGGQETQYF.